The 14 T cell receptor beta chains below were found in one sample sequenced in a study of T cell changes during pregnancy in multiple sclerosis. The table came from immunoSEQ multiplex PCR; TCRdb's copy has only in-frame clones and leaves some out. The data show fewer than 60,000 clones, approximately 91% seen once. The sample consisted of CD8+ T cells from peripheral blood mononuclear cells, taken after pregnancy. These receptors were collected from a female donor with multiple sclerosis, enrolled in a pregnancy study.

CDR3 protein: CAWSVAAAYEQYF. In DNA, the CDR3 is TGTGCCTGGAGTGTTGCCGCAGCCTACGAGCAGTACTTC. The rearrangement uses TRBV30 and TRBJ2-7, with D uncertain. This CDR3 is 13 amino acids long. The V gene's germline CDR1 is GTSNPN and CDR2 SVGIG (reference sequence). The ends were cut back, 0 bases at V and 2 bases at J, with 8 bases in the middle.

The chain links TRBV11-2 to TRBJ2-7; 8 nucleotides line up with TRBD2. CDR1 is SGHAT, CDR2 FQNNGV, per germline. Trimming at V came to 8 bases and at J to 4 bases, leaving 4 bases not matched to a gene. The CDR3 has 12 amino acids. The DNA of the CDR3 is TGTGCCAGCGGGACTAGTAGGTACGAGCAGTACTTC. Translated, it gives CASGTSRYEQYF.

The chain is built from TRBV27 and TRBJ1-4, with D unclear. The CDR3 length is 14 residues. Germline CDR1 reads MNHEY; CDR2 reads SMNVEV (reference sequence). Between the trimmed V and J ends, which lost 2 bases and 6 bases, there was a span of 10 bases. CDR3 nucleotides: TGTGCCAGCAGTTTAATGGGCCTCGATGAAAAACTGTTTTTT. This codes for CASSLMGLDEKLFF.

The chain joins TRBV11-2 to TRBJ2-7, with TRBD1 matching over 9 bases. Germline CDR1 and CDR2: SGHAT and FQNNGV. The V and J ends lost 5 bases and 2 bases, in that order; junction bases with no gene match: 4. The CDR3 covers 14 residues. CDR3 in amino acids: CASSRDREAYEQYF. The CDR3, as DNA: TGTGCCAGCAGCCGGGACAGGGAGGCCTACGAGCAGTACTTC. The full variable domain, its missing parts supplied by reference TRBV11-2 and TRBJ2-7, is EAGVAQSPRYKIIEKRQSVAFWCNPISGHATLYWYQQILGQGPKLLIQFQNNGVVDDSQLPKDRFSAERLKGVDSTLKIQPAKLEDSAVYLCASSRDREAYEQYFGPGTRLTVT.

J is TRBJ2-7 and V is TRBV29-1; no clear D. The CDR3 covers 13 residues. The germline V gene encodes CDR1 SQVTM and CDR2 ANQGSEA. Trimming took off 1 base at V and 0 bases at J, with 7 bases between the two ends. Here the CDR3 DNA reads TGCAGCGTTGAAGCGGTCAACTCCTACGAGCAGTACTTC. Translation gives CSVEAVNSYEQYF.

V and J are TRBV4-1 and TRBJ2-7; D possibly corresponds to TRBD1 (6 bases). CDR1 MGHRA and CDR2 YSYEKL come from the germline V gene. The CDR3 spans 15 residues. The ends were cut back, 3 bases at V and 6 bases at J, with 18 bases in the middle. The CDR3 reads CASSQAQGNPSEQYF. Written as DNA, the CDR3 is TGCGCCAGCAGCCAGGCCCAGGGGAATCCCTCCGAGCAGTACTTC.

This clone is a singleton in its sample. The genes are TRBV13 and TRBJ2-7; D not certain. Trimming took 0 bases from V and 0 from J, leaving 6 bases between them. The CDR3 sequence is 14 residues long. In germline, CDR1 is PRHDT, CDR2 FYEKMQ (reference sequence). CDR3 loop: CASSLGSSSYEQYF. In DNA form, the CDR3 reads TGTGCCAGCAGCTTAGGTAGCAGCTCCTACGAGCAGTACTTC.

V gene TRBV27 combines with J gene TRBJ2-1; TRBD2 matches 9 bases. This CDR3 is built from 13 residues. CDR1 MNHEY and CDR2 SMNVEV come from the germline V gene (reference sequence). CDR3 sequence reads: CACGGANYNEQFF. DNA for the CDR3: TGTGCTTGCGGGGGGGCAAACTACAATGAGCAGTTCTTC.

This rearrangement joins TRBV25-1 to TRBJ2-5; D might be TRBD1 (5 bases). V dropped 1 base and J dropped 6 bases, with 12 bases sitting between them. Germline CDR1 reads MGHDK; CDR2 reads SYGVNS. The CDR3 has 14 amino acids. The CDR3, as DNA: TGTGCCAGCAGTGAATGGGGCCAGACAAAGACCCAGTACTTC. Its translation: CASSEWGQTKTQYF.

V is TRBV6-6 and J is TRBJ1-1; possibly TRBD1 for D (6 bases). V was pared by 2 bases and J by 8 bases, with 15 bases between. CDR1 and CDR2 from the germline V gene are MNHNY and SVGAGI (reference sequence). This CDR3 spans 14 amino acids. The CDR3 loop reads CASSYQSTGLEAFF. The DNA of the CDR3 is TGTGCCAGCAGTTACCAATCGACAGGACTCGAAGCTTTCTTT.

The V and J genes are TRBV7-6 and TRBJ2-1; TRBD2 matches 7 bases. CDR1 and CDR2 (germline): SGHVS, FNYEAQ. J lost 2 bases, V lost 4 bases, and 8 bases had no gene match. The CDR3 extends over 16 amino acids. For the CDR3, the DNA is TGTGCCAGCAGCTCTCGGGCTAGCGGTCCCTACAATGAGCAGTTCTTC. Its translation is CASSSRASGPYNEQFF.

This clone has a handful of counts. The chain recombines TRBV6-6 with TRBJ1-4; 8 bases match TRBD1. Germline V gene sequence: CDR1 MNHNY, CDR2 SVGAGI (reference sequence). V shed 7 bases, J shed 3 bases, and the junction held 4 bases outside the gene matches. The CDR3 loop spans 14 amino acids. The CDR3 coding sequence is TGTGCCAGCACAAGGGACAGGTCTAATGAAAAACTGTTTTTT. It is translated as CASTRDRSNEKLFF.

The chain recombines TRBV5-1 with TRBJ2-3, with D perhaps TRBD2 (6 bases). The germline V and J ends were trimmed by 3 bases and 1 base, with 6 bases remaining between them. Germline V gives CDR1 SGHRS, CDR2 YFSETQ. This CDR3 spans 13 amino acids. The CDR3, as DNA: TGCGCCAGCAGCTGGGGGGGCACAGATACGCAGTATTTT. Protein: CASSWGGTDTQYF.

This clone was seen a handful of times. The chain uses TRBV19 and TRBJ1-1; D remains unclear. CDR1 and CDR2 (germline): LNHDA, SQIVND (reference sequence). This CDR3 has 14 residues. V lost 0 bases, J lost 1 base, and 6 bases lay in between. This chain's CDR3 is CASSIDGENTEAFF. CDR3 coding DNA: TGTGCCAGTAGTATAGACGGGGAGAACACTGAAGCTTTCTTT. The whole variable domain, remainder taken from reference TRBV19 and TRBJ1-1, is DGGITQSPKYLFRKEGQNVTLSCEQNLNHDAMYWYRQDPGQGLRLIYYSQIVNDFQKGDIAEGYSVSREKKESFPLTVTSAQKNPTAFYLCASSIDGENTEAFFGQGTRLTVV.